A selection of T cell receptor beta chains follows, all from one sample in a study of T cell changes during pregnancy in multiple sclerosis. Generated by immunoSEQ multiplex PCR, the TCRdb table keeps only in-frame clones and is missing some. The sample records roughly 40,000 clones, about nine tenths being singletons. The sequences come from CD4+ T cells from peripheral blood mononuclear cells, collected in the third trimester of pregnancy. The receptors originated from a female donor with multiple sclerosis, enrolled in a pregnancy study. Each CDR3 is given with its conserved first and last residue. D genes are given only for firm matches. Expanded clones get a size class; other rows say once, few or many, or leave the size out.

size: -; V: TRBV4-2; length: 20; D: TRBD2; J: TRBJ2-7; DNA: TGTGCCAGCAGCCAAGATATCCCCCGGACTAGCGGACGGCTCGGATACGAGCAGTACTTC; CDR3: CASSQDIPRTSGRLGYEQYF
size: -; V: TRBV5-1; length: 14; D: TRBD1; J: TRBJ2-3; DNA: TGCGCCAGCAGGAGGGGGCCAGACACAGATACGCAGTATTTT; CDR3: CASRRGPDTDTQYF
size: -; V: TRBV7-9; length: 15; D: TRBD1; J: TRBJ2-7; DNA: TGTGCCAGCAGCCACTCCGGGACAGGGGTATACGAGCAGTACTTC; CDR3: CASSHSGTGVYEQYF
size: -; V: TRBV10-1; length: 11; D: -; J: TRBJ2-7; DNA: TGCGCCAGCACCCGCTCCTACGAGCAGTACTTC; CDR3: CASTRSYEQYF
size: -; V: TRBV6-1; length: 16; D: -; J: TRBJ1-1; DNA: TGTGCCAGCAGTGAAGTGCAGGGTAGGATGAACACTGAAGCTTTCTTT; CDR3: CASSEVQGRMNTEAFF
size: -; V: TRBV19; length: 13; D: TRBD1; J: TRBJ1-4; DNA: TGTGCCAGTACCCCGACAGGGAATGAAAAACTGTTTTTT; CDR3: CASTPTGNEKLFF
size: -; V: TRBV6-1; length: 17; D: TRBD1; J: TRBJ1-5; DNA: TGTGCCAGCAGTGATTCCCTAGGACAGGGTAAGAGTCAGCCCCAGCATTTT; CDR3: CASSDSLGQGKSQPQHF
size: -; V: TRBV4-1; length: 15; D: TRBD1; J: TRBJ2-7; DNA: TGCGCCAGCAGCCAAGAAACGGGAACAGGGGTAAAGCAGTACTTC; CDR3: CASSQETGTGVKQYF
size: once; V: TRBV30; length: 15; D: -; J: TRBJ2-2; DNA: TGTGCCTGGGACCTAGGGCAGGGGTTTGCCGGGGAGCTGTTTTTT; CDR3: CAWDLGQGFAGELFF
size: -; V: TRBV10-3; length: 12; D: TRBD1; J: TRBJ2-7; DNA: TGTGCCACCCGGGACAGGGCCAGCGAGCAGTACTTC; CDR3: CATRDRASEQYF
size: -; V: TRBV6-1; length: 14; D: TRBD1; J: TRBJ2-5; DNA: TGTGCCACCCTTCTCGACAGGGCTAGAGAGACCCAGTACTTC; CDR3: CATLLDRARETQYF
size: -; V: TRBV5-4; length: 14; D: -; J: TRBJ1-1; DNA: TGTGCCAGCCGCCCGGGACGGGAGAACTCTGAAGCTTTCTTT; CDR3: CASRPGRENSEAFF
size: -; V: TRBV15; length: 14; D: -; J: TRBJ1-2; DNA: TGTGCCACCAGCAGAGTTACAGAGAACTATGGCTACACCTTC; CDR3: CATSRVTENYGYTF
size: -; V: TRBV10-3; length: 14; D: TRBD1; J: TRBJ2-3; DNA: TGTGCCATTGAGGGACAGGGGTTGGGAGATACGCAGTATTTT; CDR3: CAIEGQGLGDTQYF
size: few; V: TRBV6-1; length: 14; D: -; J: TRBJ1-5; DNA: TGTGCCAGCACCCTGTGGGGGGGCAATCAGCCCCAGCATTTT; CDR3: CASTLWGGNQPQHF
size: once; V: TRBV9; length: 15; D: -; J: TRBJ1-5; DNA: TGTGCCAGCAGCGTAGGACAGATTAGCAATCAGCCCCAGCATTTT; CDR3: CASSVGQISNQPQHF
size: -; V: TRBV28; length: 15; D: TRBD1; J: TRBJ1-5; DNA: TGTGCCAGCCGACCTGGGACAGTTAGGACTCAGCCCCAGCATTTT; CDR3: CASRPGTVRTQPQHF
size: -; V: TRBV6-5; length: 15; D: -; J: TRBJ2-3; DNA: TGTGCCAGCAGTTACGCAGGGAAGAGCACAGATACGCAGTATTTT; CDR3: CASSYAGKSTDTQYF
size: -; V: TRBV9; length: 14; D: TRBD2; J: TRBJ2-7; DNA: TGTGCCAGCAGCGTAGCGGCGGGAGCCTACGAGCAGTACTTC; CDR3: CASSVAAGAYEQYF
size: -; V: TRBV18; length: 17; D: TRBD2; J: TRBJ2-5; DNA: TGTGCCAGCTCACCACAGCTTAGCGGGAGGTTCCAAGAGACCCAGTACTTC; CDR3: CASSPQLSGRFQETQYF
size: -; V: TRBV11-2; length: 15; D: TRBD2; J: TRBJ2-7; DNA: TGTGCCAGCAGCTCCCGGACTAGCGGAAATATCGAGCAGTACTTC; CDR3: CASSSRTSGNIEQYF
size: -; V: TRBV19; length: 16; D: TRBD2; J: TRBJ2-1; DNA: TGTGCCAGTAGTAAGGGTGGCGGGAGGGCCGGGGATGAGCAGTTCTTC; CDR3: CASSKGGGRAGDEQFF
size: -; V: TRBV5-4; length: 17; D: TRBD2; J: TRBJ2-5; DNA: TGTGCCAGCAGCTCGGGAGGGGCTAGCCCGTACCAAGAGACCCAGTACTTC; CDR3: CASSSGGASPYQETQYF
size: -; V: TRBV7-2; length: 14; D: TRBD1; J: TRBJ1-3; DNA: TGTGCCAGCAGCTCGACAGGGTTTACCGCCACCATATATTTT; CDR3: CASSSTGFTATIYF
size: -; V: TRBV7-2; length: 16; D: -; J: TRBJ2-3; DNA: TGTGCCAGCAGCCTAGGTGGGCGCGTGGGCACAGATACGCAGTATTTT; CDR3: CASSLGGRVGTDTQYF
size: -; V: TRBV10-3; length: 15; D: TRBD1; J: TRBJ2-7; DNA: TGTGCCATCAGTGCACCGGGACAGGGGGACTACGAGCAGTACTTC; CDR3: CAISAPGQGDYEQYF
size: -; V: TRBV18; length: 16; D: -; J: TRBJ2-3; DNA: TGTGCCAGCTCACCACCGAGGTCTAGCAGAACAGATACGCAGTATTTT; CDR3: CASSPPRSSRTDTQYF
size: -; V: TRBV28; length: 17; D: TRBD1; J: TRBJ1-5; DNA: TGTGCCAGCAGTTTATTCGGGACAGTTTATAGCAATCAGCCCCAGCATTTT; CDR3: CASSLFGTVYSNQPQHF
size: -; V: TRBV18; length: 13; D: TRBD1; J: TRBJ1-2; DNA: TGTGCCAGCTCACCGGGACAGAACTATGGCTACACCTTC; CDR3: CASSPGQNYGYTF
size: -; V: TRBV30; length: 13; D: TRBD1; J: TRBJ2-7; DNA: TGTGCCTGGAGTGTACTGGACAGGGGCGAGCAGTACTTC; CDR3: CAWSVLDRGEQYF
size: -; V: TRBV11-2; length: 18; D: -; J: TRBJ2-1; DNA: TGTGCCAGCACCACCCAGGGGGAGCGGGGGAGCTCCTACAATGAGCAGTTCTTC; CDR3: CASTTQGERGSSYNEQFF
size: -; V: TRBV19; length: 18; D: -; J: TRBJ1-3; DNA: TGTGCCAGTAGTATAGACGTCTCCGGGACTAGCTCTGGAAACACCATATATTTT; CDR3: CASSIDVSGTSSGNTIYF
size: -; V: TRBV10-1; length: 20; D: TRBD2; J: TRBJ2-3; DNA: TGCGCCAGCAGTGAGTCGTATTCCCCCCGGGGGGAGTCAAGAACAGATACGCAGTATTTT; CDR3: CASSESYSPRGESRTDTQYF
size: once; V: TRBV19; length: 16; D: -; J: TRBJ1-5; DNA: TGTGCCAGTAGTATAGGTGGGGGCGTTGGCAATCAGCCCCAGCATTTT; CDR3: CASSIGGGVGNQPQHF
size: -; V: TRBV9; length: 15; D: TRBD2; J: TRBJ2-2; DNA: TGTGCCAGCAGTTATAGCGGGAGGTACACCGGGGAGCTGTTTTTT; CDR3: CASSYSGRYTGELFF
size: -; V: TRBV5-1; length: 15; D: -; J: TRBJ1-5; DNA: TGCGCCAGCAGCTTGGTCCCAGGGAGGGATCAGCCCCAGCATTTT; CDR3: CASSLVPGRDQPQHF
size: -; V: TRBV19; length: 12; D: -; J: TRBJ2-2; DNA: TGTGCCAGTAGGAGAGGGATAGGGGAGCTGTTTTTT; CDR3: CASRRGIGELFF
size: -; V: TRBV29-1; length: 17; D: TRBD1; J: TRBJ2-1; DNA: TGCAGCGCCCGGGGACAGGGGGTCGTAGCGGGAGACCATGAGCAGTTCTTC; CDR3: CSARGQGVVAGDHEQFF
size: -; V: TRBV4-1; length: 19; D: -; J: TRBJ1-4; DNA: TGCGCCAGCAGCCAAGCGGCAGGGGTTACCGGGACACAAAATGAAAAACTGTTTTTT; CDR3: CASSQAAGVTGTQNEKLFF
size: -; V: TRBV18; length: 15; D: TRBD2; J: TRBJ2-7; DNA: TGTGCCAGCTCACCACCGGCGGGAGGGGAGCACGAGCAGTACTTC; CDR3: CASSPPAGGEHEQYF
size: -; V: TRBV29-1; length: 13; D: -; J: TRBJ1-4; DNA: TGCAGCGTCCAACAGGGATGGAACGAAAAACTGTTTTTT; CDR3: CSVQQGWNEKLFF
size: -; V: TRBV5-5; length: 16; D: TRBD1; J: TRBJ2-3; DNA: TGTGCCAGCAGTCAACTCGGGACAGGGGGACCAGATACGCAGTATTTT; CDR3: CASSQLGTGGPDTQYF
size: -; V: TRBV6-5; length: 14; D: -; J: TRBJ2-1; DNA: TGTGCCAGCAGTCCGAGGGGGATTTACAATGAGCAGTTCTTC; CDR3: CASSPRGIYNEQFF
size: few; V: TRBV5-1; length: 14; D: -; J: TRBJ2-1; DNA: TGCGCCAGCAGCTTGGGGCCCCAGTACAATGAGCAGTTCTTC; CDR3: CASSLGPQYNEQFF
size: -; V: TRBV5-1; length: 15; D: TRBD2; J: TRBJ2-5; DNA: TGCGCCAGCAGCCCGGGGACTAGCGGCCAAGAGACCCAGTACTTC; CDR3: CASSPGTSGQETQYF